This TCR beta chain was observed in a study of cytomegalovirus exposure and HLA in healthy donors. To note about this clone: Its cognate antigen is unknown.

Both 60 Vbeta primers and 13 Jbeta primers went into the PCR. Here immunoSEQ multiplex PCR was the method, and the copy in TCRdb shows in-frame clones only, minus some. This table holds approximately 91,000 clones, about 80% found once. In germline, CDR1 is MNHEY, CDR2 SVGAGI. The trim removed 5 bases at V and 9 bases at J, leaving 9 bases unmatched. The CDR3 contains 14 residues. Whole-study results and caveats: Later analysis reportedly placed an Asian-associated ancestry cluster below the approximately 730-donor mean in N-insertions.

Despite likely unrecorded immune exposures, the donors were nominally healthy at the time of sampling. The origin of this receptor is a human donor in good health. The chain employs TRBV6-5 and TRBJ2-1, with 8 bases identical to TRBD2. Specimen: PBMCs. The CDR3 loop is CASSPPGTRGEQFF. In DNA, the CDR3 is TGTGCCAGCAGTCCCCCCGGGACTAGGGGTGAGCAGTTCTTC.